Each of the 8 T cell receptor beta chains below was sequenced from the same sample in a study. TCRdb reanalysed the RT-PCR reads using MiXCR and keeps one entry per CDR3 protein. The data contain 550,000 to 750,000 distinct CDR3 sequences, 13% to 15% of them singletons. The specimen was memory CD4+ T cells from blood. The origin of the receptors is a female donor in good health, serving as a healthy control.

Turning to this clonotype: Since a much larger clone is just one base distant, this may be a read error. V usage is TRBV24-1 and J usage is TRBJ1-1; D unclear. The V end was cut by 3 bases, the J end by 11 bases, with 18 bases between. The CDR3 runs to 14 residues. In germline, CDR1 is KGHDR, CDR2 SFDVKD. The CDR3 DNA reads as TGTGCCACCAGTGATACGCGACGAGGGAGTGTGGCTTTCTTT. This codes for CATSDTRRGSVAFF.

This clonotype was found a few times. This chain joins TRBV4-1 and TRBJ1-1; D is uncertain. CDR3 length: 16 residues. The germline V gene has CDR1 MGHRA and CDR2 YSYEKL. The germline V and J ends were trimmed by 0 bases and 10 bases, with 21 bases remaining between them. For the CDR3, the DNA is TGCGCCAGCAGCCAAGATTTGGATCGGCCCAGGCTCGGAGCTTTCTTT. This encodes CASSQDLDRPRLGAFF.

The genes are TRBV7-2 and TRBJ2-1; 9 nucleotides agree with TRBD2. This CDR3 is 14 amino acids long. After removal of 8 bases from V and 2 bases from J, the junction contained 4 bases not matched to a gene. Germline V CDR1 and CDR2: SGHTA, FQGNSA. CDR3 sequence: CASASGETYNEQFF. The CDR3 DNA is TGTGCCAGCGCTAGCGGGGAAACCTACAATGAGCAGTTCTTC.

There are a few counts of this clonotype. This chain connects TRBV20-1 to TRBJ2-1; 12 bases align to TRBD2. This CDR3 region has 15 residues. Germline CDR1 and CDR2: DFQATT and SNEGSKA (reference sequence). The V and J ends lost 2 bases and 3 bases, in that order; junction bases with no gene match: 2. The CDR3 sequence: CSARKTSGGYNEQFF. The CDR3, as DNA: TGCAGTGCTAGAAAGACTAGCGGGGGCTACAATGAGCAGTTCTTC.

This clonotype was picked up a small number of times. The chain couples TRBV5-1 to TRBJ2-3; 9 nucleotides match TRBD2. CDR3 length: 16 amino acids. CDR1 is SGHRS and CDR2 is YFSETQ in the germline V gene. The ends lost 4 bases at V and 2 bases at J; junction bases unmatched: 8. Written as DNA, the CDR3 is TGCGCCAGCAGCGCCCAGACTAGCGGAACCACAGATACGCAGTATTTT. It yields the protein CASSAQTSGTTDTQYF.

This clonotype was detected ten times or more. CDR3 sequence: CASSFDRGEQYF. The CDR3 nucleotides are TGTGCCAGCAGCTTTGACAGGGGCGAGCAGTACTTC. The chain links TRBV5-6 to TRBJ2-7; TRBD1 aligns across 8 bases. The germline CDR1 and CDR2 sequences are SGHDT and YYEEEE. Trimming at V came to 2 bases and at J to 6 bases, leaving 1 base not matched to a gene. The CDR3 extends over 12 amino acids.

The V call is TRBV19, the J call TRBJ2-3; 7 bases align to TRBD2. The CDR3 is 14 residues long. Germline V gene sequence: CDR1 LNHDA, CDR2 SQIVND (reference sequence). The ends lost 6 bases at V and 4 bases at J; junction bases unmatched: 7. CDR3 amino acids: CASRGLSTSDTQYF. CDR3 nucleotides: TGTGCCAGTAGGGGACTATCCACATCAGATACGCAGTATTTT.

The V and J genes are TRBV7-2 and TRBJ2-3; 8 bases are shared with TRBD2. The CDR3 totals 15 residues. Trimming removed 0 bases from V and 6 bases from J; junction bases left unmatched: 5. The V gene's germline CDR1 is SGHTA and CDR2 FQGNSA. CDR3: CASSLALSGGDTQYF. The CDR3 nucleotides are TGTGCCAGCAGCTTAGCTTTATCGGGAGGGGATACGCAGTATTTT.